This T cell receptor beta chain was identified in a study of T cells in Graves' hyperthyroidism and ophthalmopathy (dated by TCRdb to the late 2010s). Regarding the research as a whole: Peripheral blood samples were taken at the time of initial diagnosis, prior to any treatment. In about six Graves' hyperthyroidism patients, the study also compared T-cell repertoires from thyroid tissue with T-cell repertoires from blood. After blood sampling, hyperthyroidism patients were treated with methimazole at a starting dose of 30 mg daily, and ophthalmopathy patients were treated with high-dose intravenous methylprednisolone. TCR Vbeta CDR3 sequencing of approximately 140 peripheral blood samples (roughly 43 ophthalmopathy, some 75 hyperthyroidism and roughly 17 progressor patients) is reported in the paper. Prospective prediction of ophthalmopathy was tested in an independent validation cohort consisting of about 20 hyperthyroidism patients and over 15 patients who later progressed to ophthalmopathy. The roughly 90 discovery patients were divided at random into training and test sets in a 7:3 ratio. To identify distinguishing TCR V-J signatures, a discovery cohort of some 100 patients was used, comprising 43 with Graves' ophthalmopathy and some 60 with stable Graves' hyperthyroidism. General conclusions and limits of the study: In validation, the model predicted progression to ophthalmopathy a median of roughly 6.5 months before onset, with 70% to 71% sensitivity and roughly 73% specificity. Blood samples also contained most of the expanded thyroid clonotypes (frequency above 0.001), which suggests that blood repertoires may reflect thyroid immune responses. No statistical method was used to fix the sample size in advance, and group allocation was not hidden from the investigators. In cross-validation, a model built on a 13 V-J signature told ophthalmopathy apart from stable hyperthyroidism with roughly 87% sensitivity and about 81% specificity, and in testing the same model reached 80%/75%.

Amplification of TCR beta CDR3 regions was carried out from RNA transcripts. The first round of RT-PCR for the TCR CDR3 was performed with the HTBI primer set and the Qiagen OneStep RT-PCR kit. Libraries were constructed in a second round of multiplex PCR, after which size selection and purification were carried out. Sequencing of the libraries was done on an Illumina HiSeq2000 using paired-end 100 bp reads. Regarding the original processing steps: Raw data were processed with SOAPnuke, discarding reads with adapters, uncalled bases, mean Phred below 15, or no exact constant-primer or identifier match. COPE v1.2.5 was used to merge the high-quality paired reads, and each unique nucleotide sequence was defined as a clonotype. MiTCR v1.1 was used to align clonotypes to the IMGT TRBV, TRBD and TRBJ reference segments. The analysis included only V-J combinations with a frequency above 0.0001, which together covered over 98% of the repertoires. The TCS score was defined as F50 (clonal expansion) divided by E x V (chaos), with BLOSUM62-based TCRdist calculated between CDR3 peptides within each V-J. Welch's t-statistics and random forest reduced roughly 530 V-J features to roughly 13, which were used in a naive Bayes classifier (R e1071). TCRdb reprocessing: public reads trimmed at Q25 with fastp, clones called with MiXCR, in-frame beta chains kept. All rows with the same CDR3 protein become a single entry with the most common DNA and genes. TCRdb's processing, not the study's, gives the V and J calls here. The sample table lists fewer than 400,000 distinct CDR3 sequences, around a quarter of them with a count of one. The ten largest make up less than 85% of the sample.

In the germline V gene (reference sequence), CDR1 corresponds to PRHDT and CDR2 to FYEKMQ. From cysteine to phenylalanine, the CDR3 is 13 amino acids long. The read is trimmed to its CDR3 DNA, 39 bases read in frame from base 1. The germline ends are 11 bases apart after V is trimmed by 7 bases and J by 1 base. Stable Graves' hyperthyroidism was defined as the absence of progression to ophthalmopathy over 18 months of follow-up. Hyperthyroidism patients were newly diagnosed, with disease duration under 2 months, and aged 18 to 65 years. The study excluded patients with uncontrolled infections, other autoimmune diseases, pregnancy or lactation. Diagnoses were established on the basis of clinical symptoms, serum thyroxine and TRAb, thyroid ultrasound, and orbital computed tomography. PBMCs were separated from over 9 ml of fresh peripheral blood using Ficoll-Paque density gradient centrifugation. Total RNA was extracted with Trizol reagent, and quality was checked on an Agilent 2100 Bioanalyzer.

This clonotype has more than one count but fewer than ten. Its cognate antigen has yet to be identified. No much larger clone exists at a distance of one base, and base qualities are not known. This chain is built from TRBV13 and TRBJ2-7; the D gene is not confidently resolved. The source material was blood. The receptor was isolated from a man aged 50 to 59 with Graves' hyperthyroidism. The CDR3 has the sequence CASTPGPSYEQYF. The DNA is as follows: TGTGCCAGCACCCCGGGCCCATCCTACGAGCAGTACTTC.